These 15 T cell receptor beta chains share one sample of origin, sequenced in a study of cytomegalovirus exposure and HLA in healthy donors. The PCR had 60 Vbeta and 13 Jbeta primers. Assay used: immunoSEQ multiplex PCR; TCRdb lists only in-frame clones, some missing. Of approximately 200,000 clones listed, about 80% are singletons. What was sequenced was PBMCs. Every receptor here comes from a woman in her late teens or twenties in good health and CMV-seropositive.

The V call is TRBV6-5, the J call TRBJ2-3, with D perhaps matching TRBD1 (5 bases). The CDR3 covers 15 residues. Germline CDR1 reads MNHEY; CDR2 reads SVGAGI. Trimming stripped 6 bases from V and 2 bases from J, with 15 bases between. The CDR3 here is CASSRDSSNTDTQYF. For the CDR3, the DNA is TGTGCCAGCAGCCGAGACAGTTCTAACACAGATACGCAGTATTTT.

The rearrangement uses TRBV5-4 and TRBJ2-3, with 11 bases aligning to TRBD2. Trimming removed 5 bases from V and 1 base from J; junction bases left unmatched: 6. Germline assignment: CDR1 SGHNT and CDR2 YYREEE (reference sequence). CDR3 length: 16 residues. The chain's CDR3 is CASSPPGLAGTDTQYF. The CDR3 region has the DNA TGTGCCAGCAGTCCGCCGGGACTAGCGGGCACAGATACGCAGTATTTT.

The chain uses TRBV18 and TRBJ2-5; 10 bases line up with TRBD2. Germline V gene sequence: CDR1 KGHSH, CDR2 LQKENI. Trimming cost V 5 bases and J 0 bases; bases outside gene matches: 9. The CDR3 has 17 residues. This CDR3 is CASSNSPSGGYQETQYF. In DNA form, the CDR3 reads TGTGCCAGCTCAAACTCCCCTAGCGGGGGTTACCAAGAGACCCAGTACTTC.

The chain links TRBV7-9 to TRBJ1-6; TRBD1 might be the D (5 bases). The CDR3 contains 14 residues. Trimming took 7 bases from V and 6 from J, leaving 13 bases between them. The germline CDR1 and CDR2 sequences are SEHNR and FQNEAQ (reference sequence). Here the CDR3 DNA reads TGTGCCAGCACCCTCGACAGCGTTAATTCACCCCTCCACTTT. Its protein is CASTLDSVNSPLHF.

The rearrangement joins TRBV15 to TRBJ1-1; D remains ambiguous. There are 13 residues in the CDR3. Germline loops: CDR1 LNHNV, CDR2 YYDKDF (reference sequence). Trimming took off 5 bases at V and 5 bases at J, with 12 bases between the two ends. The CDR3 loop is CATSPRRGTEAFF. The CDR3 DNA reads as TGTGCCACCAGCCCCCGGCGGGGAACTGAAGCTTTCTTT.

This chain uses TRBV9 with TRBJ2-1, with 13 bases lining up with TRBD2. Germline trimming cut 4 bases from V and 6 bases from J; bases unmatched to any gene: 7. CDR1 and CDR2 (germline): SGDLS, YYNGEE. The CDR3 covers 16 residues. The CDR3 DNA is TGTGCCAGCAGCTTTTCCACTAGCGGGGGGGTCAATGAGCAGTTCTTC. This sequence encodes CASSFSTSGGVNEQFF.

This chain joins TRBV9 and TRBJ2-3; the match to TRBD2 covers 8 bases. The V and J ends lost 0 bases and 7 bases, in that order; junction bases with no gene match: 10. The CDR3 runs to 16 residues. CDR1 SGDLS and CDR2 YYNGEE come from the germline V gene. The CDR3 nucleotides are TGTGCCAGCAGCGTAGACGGGACTAGGGGGTTAAATACGCAGTATTTT. Amino acid sequence: CASSVDGTRGLNTQYF.

The chain employs TRBV7-8 and TRBJ2-1; TRBD2 matches at 10 bases. Trimming removed 1 base from V and 4 bases from J; junction bases left unmatched: 1. This CDR3 region has 15 residues. CDR1 and CDR2 (germline): SGHVS, FQNEAQ. CDR3: CASSLVAGGYNEQFF. CDR3 DNA: TGTGCCAGCAGCTTAGTAGCGGGGGGATACAATGAGCAGTTCTTC.

V gene TRBV27 combines with J gene TRBJ2-3, with 10 bases lining up with TRBD2. The V gene end was trimmed by 5 bases and the J gene end by 1 base; junction bases not matched to a gene: 18. The germline gives CDR1 MNHEY, CDR2 SMNVEV (reference sequence). This CDR3 contains 20 residues. The CDR3 bases are TGTGCCAGCAGTCCCTATAAAGGGGTAGCGGGGGGATATCGCACAGATACGCAGTATTTT. Encoded protein: CASSPYKGVAGGYRTDTQYF.

This clone was seen once. The CDR3 loop reads CASSLVGTHYEQYV. The CDR3 nucleotides read TGTGCCAGCAGCTTAGTGGGGACACACTACGAGCAGTACGTC. The chain joins TRBV7-2 to TRBJ2-7; D is possibly TRBD1 (6 bases). This CDR3 is 14 amino acids long. V was clipped by 1 base and J by 3 bases, with 10 bases between them. The germline V gene has CDR1 SGHTA and CDR2 FQGNSA.

This sequence joins TRBV11-2 and TRBJ1-2; 10 positions match TRBD1. Germline trimming cut 5 bases from V and 5 bases from J; bases unmatched to any gene: 2. The CDR3 contains 13 residues. Germline lookup yields CDR1 SGHAT and CDR2 FQNNGV. CDR3 DNA: TGTGCCAGCAGCATGGACAGGGGGTATGGCTACACCTTC. This codes for CASSMDRGYGYTF.

The chain couples TRBV11-3 to TRBJ2-3, with 11 bases lining up with TRBD2. Germline values: CDR1 SGHNT, CDR2 YENEEA. Trimming removed 0 bases from V and 4 bases from J; junction bases left unmatched: 6. The CDR3 contains 17 residues. The CDR3 sequence is CASSLDASGGTPDTQYF. The CDR3 DNA sequence: TGTGCCAGCAGCTTAGATGCTAGCGGGGGGACGCCAGATACGCAGTATTTT.

This rearrangement joins TRBV2 to TRBJ1-5; no clear D. From germline, CDR1 is SNHLY and CDR2 FYNNEI. This CDR3 has 13 amino acids. V was shortened by 6 bases and J by 7 bases, with 13 bases between the two germline ends. The CDR3 DNA is TGTGCCAGCAGAGGAGTGGATCCCCAGCCCCAGCATTTT. It translates to CASRGVDPQPQHF.

The chain carries TRBV10-3 and TRBJ1-1, with D uncertain. The length of the CDR3 is 14 residues. Germline assignment: CDR1 ENHRY and CDR2 SYGVKD. Trimming left V 1 base short and J 1 base short, with 7 bases between. CDR3 DNA sequence: TGTGCCATCAGTGAGTATCCAGAGAACACTGAAGCTTTCTTT. This encodes CAISEYPENTEAFF.

The chain joins TRBV4-1 to TRBJ2-4, with 8 bases aligning to TRBD2. In germline, CDR1 is MGHRA, CDR2 YSYEKL. The CDR3 is 16 amino acids. The trim removed 3 bases at V and 8 bases at J, leaving 12 bases unmatched. The CDR3 sequence is CASSQVFRGGADIQYF. The CDR3 nucleotides read TGCGCCAGCAGCCAGGTATTCCGGGGGGGCGCGGACATTCAGTACTTC.